The clone carrying this T cell receptor beta chain came up a few times. What it recognizes is unknown. CDR3 length equals 15 residues. The V gene's germline CDR1 is MNHEY and CDR2 SVGAGI. V was trimmed by 0 bases and J by 5 bases, leaving 14 bases between them. This sample is part of a study of shared clonotypes between healthy human individuals. Overall study context: Donor ages ranged 18 to 49 years: a couple of women, three men.

The table came from immunoSEQ multiplex PCR; TCRdb's copy has only in-frame clones and leaves some out. The sample has about 2.3 million clones; just over 90% are singletons. The study's findings and limits: The study generally estimated greater richness for naive than memory subsets. Of the naive CD4 clonotypes, around 4.8% were shared across a handful of donors.

The TCR originated in a man aged 18 to 29 in good health. Some clones in this sample may be carry-over from other donors' samples. V and J are TRBV6-5 and TRBJ2-7; a weak D match, TRBD1 (5 bases). Material for sequencing was naive CD4+ T cells from PBMCs. Subset given: CD45RA+ positively selected. CDR3 sequence reads: CASSYSVGRVHEQYF. The CDR3 DNA reads as TGTGCCAGCAGTTACTCGGTTGGCAGGGTTCACGAGCAGTACTTC.